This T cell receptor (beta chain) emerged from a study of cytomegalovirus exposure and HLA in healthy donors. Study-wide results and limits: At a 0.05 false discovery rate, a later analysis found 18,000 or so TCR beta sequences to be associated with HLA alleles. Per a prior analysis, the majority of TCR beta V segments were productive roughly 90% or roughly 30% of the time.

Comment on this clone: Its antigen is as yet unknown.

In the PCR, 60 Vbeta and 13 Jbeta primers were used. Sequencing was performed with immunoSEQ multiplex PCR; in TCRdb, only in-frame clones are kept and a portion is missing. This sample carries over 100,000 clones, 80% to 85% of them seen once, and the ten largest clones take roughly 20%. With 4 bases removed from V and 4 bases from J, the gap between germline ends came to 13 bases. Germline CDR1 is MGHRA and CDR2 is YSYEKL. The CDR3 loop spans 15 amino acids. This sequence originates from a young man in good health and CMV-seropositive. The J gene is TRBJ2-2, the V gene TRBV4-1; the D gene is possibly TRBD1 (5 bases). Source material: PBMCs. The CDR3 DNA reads TGCGCCAGCAGCCCGCAAGGCAGGGTCACCGGGGAGCTGTTTTTT. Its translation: CASSPQGRVTGELFF.